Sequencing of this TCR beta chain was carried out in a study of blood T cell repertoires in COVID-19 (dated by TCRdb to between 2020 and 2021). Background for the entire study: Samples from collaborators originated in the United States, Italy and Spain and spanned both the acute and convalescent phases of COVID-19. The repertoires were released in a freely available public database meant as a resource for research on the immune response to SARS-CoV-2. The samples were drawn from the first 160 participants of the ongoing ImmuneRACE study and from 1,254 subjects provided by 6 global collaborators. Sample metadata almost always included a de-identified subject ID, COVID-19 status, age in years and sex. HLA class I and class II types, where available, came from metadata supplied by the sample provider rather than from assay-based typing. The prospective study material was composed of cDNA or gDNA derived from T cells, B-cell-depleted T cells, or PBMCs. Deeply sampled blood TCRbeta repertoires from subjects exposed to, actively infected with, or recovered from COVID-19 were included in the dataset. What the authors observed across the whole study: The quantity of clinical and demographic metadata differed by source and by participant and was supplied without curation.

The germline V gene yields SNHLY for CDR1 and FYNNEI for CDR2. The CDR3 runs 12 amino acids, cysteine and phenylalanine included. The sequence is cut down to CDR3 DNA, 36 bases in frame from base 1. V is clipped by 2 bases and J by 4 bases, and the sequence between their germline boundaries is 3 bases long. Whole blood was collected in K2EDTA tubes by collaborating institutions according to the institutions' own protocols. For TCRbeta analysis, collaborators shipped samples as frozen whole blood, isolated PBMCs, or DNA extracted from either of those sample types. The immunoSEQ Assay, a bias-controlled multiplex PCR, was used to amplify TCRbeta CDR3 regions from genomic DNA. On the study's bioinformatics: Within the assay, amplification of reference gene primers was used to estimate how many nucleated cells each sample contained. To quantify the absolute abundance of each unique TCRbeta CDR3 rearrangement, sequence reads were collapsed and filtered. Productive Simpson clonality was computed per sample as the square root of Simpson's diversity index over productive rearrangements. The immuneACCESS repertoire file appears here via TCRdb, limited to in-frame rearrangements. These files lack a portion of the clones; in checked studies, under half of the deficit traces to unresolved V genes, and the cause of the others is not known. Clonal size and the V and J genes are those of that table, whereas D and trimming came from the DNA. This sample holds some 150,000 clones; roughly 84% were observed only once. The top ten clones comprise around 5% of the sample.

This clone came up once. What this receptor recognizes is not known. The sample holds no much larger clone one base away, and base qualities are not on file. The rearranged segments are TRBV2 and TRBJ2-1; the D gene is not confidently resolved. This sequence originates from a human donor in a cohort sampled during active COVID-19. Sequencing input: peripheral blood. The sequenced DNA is TGTGCCAGCAGTGAATCGTACAATGAGCAGTTCTTC. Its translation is CASSESYNEQFF.